This T cell receptor beta chain was sequenced during a study of blood T cell repertoires in COVID-19. Clones were sequenced by immunoSEQ multiplex PCR, and TCRdb holds only the in-frame ones, with some missing. The top ten clones hold 4.5% to 7% of a sample with tens of thousands of clones, over 80% of them seen once. Unmatched junction bases numbered 8, after V lost 0 bases and J lost 2 bases. CDR3 length equals 18 residues. Looked up from germline, CDR1 is SNHLY and CDR2 is FYNNEI. The source material was peripheral blood. The genes are TRBV2 and TRBJ2-3; TRBD2 agrees at 10 bases. This receptor was identified in a man aged 45-65 years with active COVID-19. DNA of the CDR3: TGTGCCAGCAGTGAAGCGCTTCGGAGCGGGGGGGACACAGATACGCAGTATTTT. Translation: CASSEALRSGGDTDTQYF.